The 16 T cell receptor beta chains below were found in one sample sequenced in a study of T cell clusters in autoimmune cytopenias (dated by TCRdb to between 2019 and 2020). Sequencing was carried out with an Illumina MiSeq. Multiplex PCR with a touch-down protocol amplified TRB rearrangements, with the TRB-A and TRB-B primer pools combined in a single tube. Once TCRdb had reprocessed the reads, it stored one entry per CDR3 protein sequence and supplied no DNA. The sample's clone listing holds several thousand distinct CDR3 sequences. The biggest ten clones account for roughly 28% of the sample. Each sample's TRB amplification started from around 260 ng of peripheral blood genomic DNA, which corresponds to some 36,000 genome equivalents. The specimen sequenced was peripheral blood. Receptor source: a human donor with an autoimmune cytopenia or autoimmune hepatitis (not recorded which).

This clonotype counts as medium-sized by frequency. The genes are TRBV30 and TRBJ1-6. This CDR3 spans 19 amino acids. Looked up from germline, CDR1 is GTSNPN and CDR2 is SVGIG (reference sequence). The CDR3 here is CAWSGQWMLESSYNSPLHF.

This clonotype is medium-sized (0.01 to 0.1%) by frequency. The chain combines TRBV6-1 with TRBJ2-7; TCRdb's D call of TRBD1 is untestable without DNA. Looked up from germline, CDR1 is MNHNS and CDR2 is SASEGT. The CDR3 extends over 14 amino acids. The CDR3: CASSEAGHPDEQYF.

V is TRBV28 and J is TRBJ2-7; no DNA is available, so the TRBD2 call from TCRdb remains unchecked. Germline CDR1 MDHEN, CDR2 SYDVKM. The CDR3 runs 13 residues. The chain's CDR3 is CASRVGPGYEQYF. The variable domain in full, completed from reference TRBV28 and TRBJ2-7, reads DVKVTQSSRYLVKRTGEKVFLECVQDMDHENMFWYRQDPGLGLRLIYFSYDVKMKEKGDIPEGYSVSREKKERFSLILESASTNQTSMYLCASRVGPGYEQYFGPGTRLTVT.

The chain has TRBV28 and TRBJ1-4. The CDR3 has 15 amino acids. CDR1 is MDHEN, CDR2 SYDVKM, per germline. The CDR3 sequence: CASSFVSGKNEKLFF.

The chain recombines TRBV5-5 with TRBJ1-5. Germline assignment: CDR1 SGHKS and CDR2 YYEKEE (reference sequence). CDR3 length: 14 residues. CDR3 sequence reads: CASSFGGGLQPQHF.

This chain joins TRBV29-1 and TRBJ2-7; checking the TCRdb D call of TRBD1 is not possible without DNA. The CDR3 runs 13 residues. The V gene's germline CDR1 is SQVTM and CDR2 ANQGSEA. The chain's CDR3 is CSVGTTDPWEQYF.

This chain joins TRBV7-2 and TRBJ2-1. From germline, CDR1 is SGHTA and CDR2 FQGNSA. CDR3 size: 15 residues. The CDR3 protein is CASSLAVSSYNEQFF.

The CDR3 region is CASSLGQGAHQPQHF. The V and J genes are TRBV5-1 and TRBJ1-5; TCRdb selects TRBD1, and the lack of DNA leaves this call unchecked. The CDR3 totals 15 residues. Germline V gene sequence: CDR1 SGHRS, CDR2 YFSETQ. Full variable domain (missing parts from reference TRBV5-1 and TRBJ1-5): KAGVTQTPRYLIKTRGQQVTLSCSPISGHRSVSWYQQTPGQGLQFLFEYFSETQRNKGNFPGRFSGRQFSNSRSEMNVSTLELGDSALYLCASSLGQGAHQPQHFGDGTRLSIL.

V is TRBV5-5 and J is TRBJ2-3; the TRBD2 assignment by TCRdb is unverifiable without DNA. CDR1 is SGHKS, CDR2 YYEKEE, per germline (reference sequence). The CDR3 is made up of 16 amino acids. CDR3: CASSLEGSGSTDTQYF.

This clonotype is classed as medium-sized by frequency. The rearrangement uses TRBV27 and TRBJ1-2; the D gene TCRdb calls, TRBD1, cannot be checked with no DNA. Per the germline V gene, CDR1 is MNHEY and CDR2 is SMNVEV (reference sequence). The CDR3 consists of 13 residues. CDR3 amino acids: CASGGQGNYGYTF.

The chain couples TRBV12-3 or TRBV12-4 to TRBJ1-2; the TCRdb D gene call, TRBD1, has no DNA to confirm it. The CDR3 covers 14 residues. CDR3 residues: CASRLPLETDGYTF.

This clonotype is identified as medium-sized from frequency. This chain links TRBV6-1 with TRBJ1-5; lacking DNA, the TRBD1 call made by TCRdb goes unchecked. Germline V CDR1 and CDR2: MNHNS, SASEGT. The CDR3 runs to 13 residues. CDR3 sequence reads: CASATSGFRSQHF.

This clonotype shows up as medium-sized by frequency. CDR3 residues: CSVEGDGTGSSEGYF. The V call is TRBV29-1, the J call TRBJ2-7; TCRdb picks TRBD1, but there is no DNA to check that call. CDR3 length: 15 residues. The germline V gene encodes CDR1 SQVTM and CDR2 ANQGSEA.

The rearrangement joins TRBV6-1 to TRBJ2-3; TCRdb's D gene call, TRBD1, goes unchecked for lack of DNA. The CDR3 has 15 amino acids. CDR1 and CDR2 from the germline V gene are MNHNS and SASEGT. This CDR3 is CASSVGTASTDTQYF.

The V gene is TRBV6-5, the J gene TRBJ2-1; TCRdb selects TRBD1, and the lack of DNA leaves this call unchecked. CDR3 length: 16 amino acids. The germline CDR1 and CDR2 sequences are MNHEY and SVGAGI. CDR3 sequence: CASSYVGGGFYNEQFF.

Measured by frequency, this clonotype is medium-sized. This sequence joins TRBV6-1 and TRBJ1-4; TCRdb's D call of TRBD1 is untestable without DNA. The germline V gene encodes CDR1 MNHNS and CDR2 SASEGT. The CDR3 runs to 11 residues. The CDR3 region is CATTGSEKLFF.